A selection of T cell receptor beta chains follows, all from one sample in a study of T cells in Graves' hyperthyroidism and ophthalmopathy. TCRdb itself ran the multiplex PCR reads through MiXCR, one entry per CDR3 protein. The table records roughly 700,000 distinct CDR3 sequences, about a third of them present only once. Specimen: blood. The receptors come from a woman aged 40 to 49 with Graves' hyperthyroidism. Both conserved end residues are part of each CDR3. Each record gives: J gene, V gene, CDR3 protein.

J gene: TRBJ2-7
V gene: TRBV7-7
CDR3 protein: CASSRDRGLDKQYF

J gene: TRBJ1-4
V gene: TRBV29-1
CDR3 protein: CSVETGLGSEKLFF

J gene: TRBJ1-5
V gene: TRBV2
CDR3 protein: CASTGTGHDQPQHF

J gene: TRBJ1-4
V gene: TRBV7-9
CDR3 protein: CASSSGQGSLGTNEKLFF

J gene: TRBJ2-5
V gene: TRBV9
CDR3 protein: CASSVAGTLESETQYF

J gene: TRBJ2-5
V gene: TRBV5-8
CDR3 protein: CASSPRLAGETQYF

J gene: TRBJ1-1
V gene: TRBV19
CDR3 protein: CASSIRQGLSTEAFF

J gene: TRBJ2-3
V gene: TRBV7-8
CDR3 protein: CASSSRLVADTQYF

J gene: TRBJ1-1
V gene: TRBV25-1
CDR3 protein: CASSSGGRYTEAFF

J gene: TRBJ1-5
V gene: TRBV24-1
CDR3 protein: CATSDLGDQPQHF

J gene: TRBJ2-3
V gene: TRBV29-1
CDR3 protein: CSVAVVTGGSTDTQYF

J gene: TRBJ1-1
V gene: TRBV10-2
CDR3 protein: CASSTYRVTEAFF

J gene: TRBJ1-1
V gene: TRBV7-9
CDR3 protein: CANSPRQEWDTEAFF

J gene: TRBJ2-7
V gene: TRBV2
CDR3 protein: CASSSQRGTSSYEQYF

J gene: TRBJ1-2
V gene: TRBV7-8
CDR3 protein: CASSLVAGGWSGYTF

J gene: TRBJ1-2
V gene: TRBV10-3
CDR3 protein: CAISESTGTGVGYTF

J gene: TRBJ1-1
V gene: TRBV7-8
CDR3 protein: CASSLFPADEAFF

J gene: TRBJ2-7
V gene: TRBV20-1
CDR3 protein: CSAKERGALYEQYF